This T cell receptor (beta chain) was captured in a study of T-cell memory formation after mild COVID-19. The CDR3 has 15 amino acids. Germline CDR1 SGHRS, CDR2 YFSETQ. The V end was cut by 0 bases, the J end by 0 bases, with 7 bases between. With constant-segment primers, 5'RACE yielded cDNA libraries of TCR alpha and TCR beta that carried sample barcodes and UMIs. One entry per CDR3 protein results from TCRdb running MiXCR on the 5' RACE reads. The table records roughly 380,000 distinct CDR3 sequences, under 30% of them present only once. The TCR originated in an adult woman who had mild COVID-19 (a few samples of this study predate the infection). Cell type and time point are not known. V gene TRBV5-1 combines with J gene TRBJ1-3; no definite D call. Sequenced sample: PBMCs or a T cell subset sorted from them (not recorded which). The CDR3 loop is CASSLDTLSGNTIYF. The DNA for the CDR3 is TGCGCCAGCAGCTTGGACACTCTCTCTGGAAACACCATATATTTT.